This T cell receptor (beta chain) is drawn from a study of tumor-infiltrating lymphocytes in localized non-small cell lung cancer. Study overall: Some samples were collected after neoadjuvant chemotherapy; smokers, never-smokers and several histologies were included. Each patient gave resected tumor and non-adjacent uninvolved lung tissue. Points from the study as a whole: Different pieces of the same tissue went to different assays, confounding technical variation with intratumor heterogeneity. No T-cell fraction difference was seen between IM1 and IM2 tumors.

This CDR3 has 18 amino acids. As regards this clone: What it recognizes is unknown.

Profiling relied on immunoSEQ multiplex PCR, and the TCRdb table lists in-frame clones only, not all of them. This table holds around 25,000 clones, roughly 66% found once. Sequencing was performed on lung tumor tissue. The V call is TRBV21-1, the J call TRBJ2-2; the D call of TRBD1 is as the table states it, not checked on the DNA. TRBV21-1 is a recognized pseudogene. The source of this sequence is a human donor with non-small cell lung cancer. The CDR3 sequence: CASSGKGGSGQGPGELFF. CDR3 sequence (DNA): TGTGCCAGCAGTGGTAAAGGGGGGTCGGGACAGGGGCCCGGGGAGCTGTTTTTT.